The present T cell receptor beta chain was sequenced within a study of T cell responses to AZD1222 COVID-19 vaccine. Clones were read by immunoSEQ multiplex PCR, and TCRdb kept only the in-frame ones, dropping some. The table lists 150,000 or so clones, around 89% of them singletons, with 3% to 3.5% in the top ten. Remarks on this clone: The antigen is undetermined.

Study findings and constraints: Only six or seven AZD1222 recipients tested seropositive at baseline.

Germline V CDR1 and CDR2: MGHRA, YSYEKL. The CDR3 consists of 16 residues. The V and J ends lost 0 bases and 13 bases, in that order; junction bases with no gene match: 12. This receptor was taken from an adult in good health. Sequencing used peripheral blood, obtained on day 0 of MenACWY control vaccination. The chain joins TRBV4-1 to TRBJ1-6, with 7 bases that match TRBD1. The chain's CDR3 is CASSQDPKTGFPPLHF. CDR3 DNA: TGCGCCAGCAGCCAAGATCCTAAGACAGGGTTCCCCCCCCTCCACTTT.